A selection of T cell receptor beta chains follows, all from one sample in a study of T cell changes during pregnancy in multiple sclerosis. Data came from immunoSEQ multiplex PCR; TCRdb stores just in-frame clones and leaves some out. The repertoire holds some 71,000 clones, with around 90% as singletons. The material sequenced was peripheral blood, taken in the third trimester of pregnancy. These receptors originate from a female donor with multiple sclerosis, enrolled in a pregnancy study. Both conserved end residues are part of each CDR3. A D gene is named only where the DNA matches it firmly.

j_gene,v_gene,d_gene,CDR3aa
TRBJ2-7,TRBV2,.,CASRKDIISYEQYF
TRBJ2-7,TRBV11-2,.,CASSLGGFYEQYF
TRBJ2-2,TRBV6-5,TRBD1,CASSYGTGRSGELFF
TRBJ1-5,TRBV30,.,CAWGTRTGQPQHF
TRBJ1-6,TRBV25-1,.,CASSGNRTASSYNSPLHF
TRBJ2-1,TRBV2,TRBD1,CASSDPGQGKSYEQFF
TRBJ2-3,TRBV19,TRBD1,CASSIAGRGKLHTQYF
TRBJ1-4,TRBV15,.,CATSRGTEGSYEKLFF
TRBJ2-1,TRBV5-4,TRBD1,CASSYSTGGLEQFF
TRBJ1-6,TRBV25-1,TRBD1,CASTQTGDNSPLHF
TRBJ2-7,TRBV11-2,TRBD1,CASSPGTGASYEQYF
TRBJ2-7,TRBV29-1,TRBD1,CSVTGQGAGEQYF
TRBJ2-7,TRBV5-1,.,CASSLERRTLDEQYF
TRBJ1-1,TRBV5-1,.,CASSLAQANTEAFF
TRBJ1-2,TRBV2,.,CASSEGPGGYTF
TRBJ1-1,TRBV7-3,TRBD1,CASSEGTGRRAFF
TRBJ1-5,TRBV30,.,CAWRAGSNQPQHF
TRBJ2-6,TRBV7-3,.,CASSLRGEGANVLTF
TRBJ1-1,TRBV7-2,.,CASSSWRAGTEAFF
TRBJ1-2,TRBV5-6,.,CASSLGSNYGYTF
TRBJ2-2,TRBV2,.,CASRRTSNTGELFF
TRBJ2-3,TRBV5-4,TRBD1,CASRDRVTDTQYF
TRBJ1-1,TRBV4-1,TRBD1,CASSARTGVNTEAFF
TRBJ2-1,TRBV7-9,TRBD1,CASSFLQGRGEQFF
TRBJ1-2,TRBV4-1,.,CASSQLGGAANYGYTF
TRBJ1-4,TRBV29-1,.,CSVERGQRNEKLFF
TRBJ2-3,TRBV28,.,CASSLIGRRGSTDTQYF
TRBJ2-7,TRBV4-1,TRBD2,CASSHWGGAYEQYF
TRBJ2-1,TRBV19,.,CASSTQGGSYNEQFF
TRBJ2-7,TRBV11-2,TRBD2,CASGTSRYEQYF
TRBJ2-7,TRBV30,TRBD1,CAWRGVGGIYEQYF
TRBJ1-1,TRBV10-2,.,CASSVWGGDTEAFF
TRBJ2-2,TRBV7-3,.,CASSLKRAGELFF
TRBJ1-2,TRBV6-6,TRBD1,CASSPPGQANTF
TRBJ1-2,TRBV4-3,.,CASSQERGWDGYTF
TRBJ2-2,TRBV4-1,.,CASSQARDLNTGELFF
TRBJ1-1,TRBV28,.,CASSFSPGHPNTEAFF
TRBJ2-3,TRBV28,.,CASRFVPGQTDTQYF
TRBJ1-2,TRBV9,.,CASSVTAANYGYTF
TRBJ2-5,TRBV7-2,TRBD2,CASSWSGGASKTQYF
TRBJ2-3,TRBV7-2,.,CASSPQAARFSTDTQYF
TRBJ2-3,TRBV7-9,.,CASSLALDSTDTQYF
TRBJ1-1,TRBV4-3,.,CASSQDIGGWGGEAFF
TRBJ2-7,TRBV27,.,CASSAVERYEQYF
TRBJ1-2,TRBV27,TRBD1,CASANYIRGQNYGYTF
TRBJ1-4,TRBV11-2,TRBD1,CASSSVTGIEKLFF
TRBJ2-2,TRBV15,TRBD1,CATSRLPGQGNTGELFF
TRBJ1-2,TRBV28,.,CASSLPMAATHGYTF
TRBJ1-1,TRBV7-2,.,CASSLARGMNTEAFF
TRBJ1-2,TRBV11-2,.,CASSLDDSIYGYTF
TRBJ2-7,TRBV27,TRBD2,CASSSLAGVTYEQYF